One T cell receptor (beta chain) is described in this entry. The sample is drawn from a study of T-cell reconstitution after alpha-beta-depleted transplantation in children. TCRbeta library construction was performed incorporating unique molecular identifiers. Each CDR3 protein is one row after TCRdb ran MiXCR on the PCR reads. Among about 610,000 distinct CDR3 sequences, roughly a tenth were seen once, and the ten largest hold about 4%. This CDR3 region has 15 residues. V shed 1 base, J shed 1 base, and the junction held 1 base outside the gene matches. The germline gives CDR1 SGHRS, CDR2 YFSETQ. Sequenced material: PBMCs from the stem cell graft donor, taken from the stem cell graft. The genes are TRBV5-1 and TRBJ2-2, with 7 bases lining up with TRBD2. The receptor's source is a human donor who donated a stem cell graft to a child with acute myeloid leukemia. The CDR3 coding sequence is TGCGCCAGCAGCTTGACTAGCGTGAACACCGGGGAGCTGTTTTTT. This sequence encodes CASSLTSVNTGELFF. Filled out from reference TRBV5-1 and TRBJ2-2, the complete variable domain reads KAGVTQTPRYLIKTRGQQVTLSCSPISGHRSVSWYQQTPGQGLQFLFEYFSETQRNKGNFPGRFSGRQFSNSRSEMNVSTLELGDSALYLCASSLTSVNTGELFFGEGSRLTVL.